The 27 T cell receptor beta chains below come from one sample, sequenced in a study of blood T cell repertoires in COVID-19 (dated by TCRdb to 2020 to 2021). Libraries came from the immunoSEQ multiplex PCR assay. This is the immuneACCESS table as TCRdb keeps it, with only in-frame sequences that have V and J called. A part of the clones is gone; compared with another copy, unresolved V genes explain less than half, and the rest is unexplained. The sample data list 70,000 or so clones, and roughly 82% of these were observed just once. In total, the top ten clones hold about 19% of the sample. The sequenced sample consisted of peripheral blood. These receptors all stem from a human donor in a cohort sampled during active COVID-19.

This clone was detected a few times. The rearrangement uses TRBV2 and TRBJ1-1; D might be TRBD1 (5 bases). The germline V and J ends were trimmed by 6 bases and 3 bases, with 14 bases remaining between them. The CDR3 consists of 14 residues. Germline V gives CDR1 SNHLY, CDR2 FYNNEI. CDR3 amino acids: CASSPQGGDTEAFF. The DNA for the CDR3 is TGTGCCAGCAGCCCCCAGGGCGGAGACACTGAAGCTTTCTTT.

The chain recombines TRBV7-2 with TRBJ2-7, with D hard to call. CDR1 and CDR2 (germline): SGHTA, FQGNSA. Trimming removed 4 bases from V and 0 bases from J, with 4 bases in between. The CDR3 consists of 12 residues. The CDR3 loop reads CASSSNSYEQYF. CDR3 sequence (DNA): TGTGCCAGCAGCTCCAACTCCTACGAGCAGTACTTC. Filled out from reference TRBV7-2 and TRBJ2-7, the complete variable domain reads GAGVSQSPSNKVTEKGKDVELRCDPISGHTALYWYRQSLGQGLEFLIYFQGNSAPDKSGLPSDRFSAERTGGSVSTLTIQRTQQEDSAVYLCASSSNSYEQYFGPGTRLTVT.

The chain couples TRBV9 to TRBJ2-7; 8 bases match TRBD1. The CDR3 is made up of 13 amino acids. CDR1 and CDR2 (germline): SGDLS, YYNGEE. V lost 4 bases, J lost 3 bases, and 3 bases stayed unmatched. CDR3 coding DNA: TGTGCCAGCAGCAGCGGACAGGGCTACGAGCAGTACTTC. It is translated as CASSSGQGYEQYF.

This rearrangement joins TRBV7-8 to TRBJ2-2, with TRBD1 matching 7 bases. Per germline, CDR1 SGHVS and CDR2 FQNEAQ. The trim removed 11 bases at V and 0 bases at J, leaving 3 bases unmatched. The length of the CDR3 is 13 residues. Here the CDR3 DNA reads TGTGCCGCCAGGGGGTCGAACACCGGGGAGCTGTTTTTT. This translates into CAARGSNTGELFF.

The genes are TRBV3-1 (or the pseudogene TRBV3-2) and TRBJ1-2; no definite D call. Deletions cut 1 base from V and 2 bases from J, with 8 bases between. The CDR3 extends over 14 amino acids. The germline gives CDR1 LGHDT, CDR2 YNNKEL (reference sequence). CDR3 DNA sequence: TGTGCCAGCAGCCAAGGCTCAGTGAACTATGGCTACACCTTC. This codes for CASSQGSVNYGYTF.

The genes are TRBV7-8 and TRBJ2-3; D unresolved. This CDR3 contains 14 residues. From germline, CDR1 is SGHVS and CDR2 FQNEAQ. The V end lost 0 bases, the J end lost 4 bases, and 8 bases lay between the germline ends. CDR3 coding DNA: TGTGCCAGCAGCTTAGCGCAGGTCGCAGATACGCAGTATTTT. Amino acid sequence: CASSLAQVADTQYF.

The genes are TRBV15 and TRBJ1-2; unclear D gene. The CDR3 extends over 12 amino acids. Germline CDR1 LNHNV, CDR2 YYDKDF (reference sequence). The V end was cut by 1 base, the J end by 6 bases, with 6 bases between. CDR3 amino acids: CATSRVEDGYTF. The CDR3 DNA is TGTGCCACCAGCAGAGTCGAGGATGGCTACACCTTC. The whole variable domain, remainder taken from reference TRBV15 and TRBJ1-2, is DAMVIQNPRYQVTQFGKPVTLSCSQTLNHNVMYWYQQKSSQAPKLLFHYYDKDFNNEADTPDNFQSRRPNTSFCFLDIRSPGLGDTAMYLCATSRVEDGYTFGSGTRLTVV.

This clone showed up just a few times. This chain links TRBV27 with TRBJ1-3; maybe TRBD1 (6 bases). Germline assignment: CDR1 MNHEY and CDR2 SMNVEV (reference sequence). V lost 6 bases and J lost 2, with 17 bases in between. CDR3 size: 16 residues. For the CDR3, the DNA is TGTGCCAGCAGCAGAGTTGGGGGGGCAACTGGAAACACCATATATTTT. It specifies CASSRVGGATGNTIYF.

The chain couples TRBV6-5 to TRBJ1-3, with D hard to call. The CDR3 is 15 amino acids. Trimming shortened V by 5 bases and J by 3 bases, and 14 bases separated the two germline ends. Germline V gene sequence: CDR1 MNHEY, CDR2 SVGAGI. CDR3 region: CASSTTGGSGNTIYF. Written as DNA, the CDR3 is TGTGCCAGCAGTACCACCGGAGGCAGTGGAAACACCATATATTTT.

This chain connects TRBV6-2 or TRBV6-3 to TRBJ2-2, with a tentative D call TRBD1 (5 bases). V lost 4 bases and J lost 5, with 14 bases in between. The CDR3 is 15 residues long. CDR1 MNHEY and CDR2 SVGEGT come from the germline V gene. The CDR3 region is CASSSSDQGTGELFF. In nucleotides, the CDR3 is TGTGCCAGCAGTTCCTCGGATCAGGGAACCGGGGAGCTGTTTTTT.

The chain uses TRBV29-1 and TRBJ2-7, with a weak D call TRBD1 (6 bases). Germline assignment: CDR1 SQVTM and CDR2 ANQGSEA. Trimming stripped 1 base from V and 5 bases from J, with 15 bases between. The CDR3 sequence is 14 residues long. The CDR3 nucleotides are TGCAGCGTTGAAGGGTGGGGGCGCGTTCACGAGCAGTACTTC. Its protein is CSVEGWGRVHEQYF.

V usage is TRBV7-8 and J usage is TRBJ1-4; tentatively, D is TRBD1 (6 bases). Trimming shortened V by 4 bases and J by 5 bases, and 23 bases separated the two germline ends. There are 18 residues in the CDR3. CDR1 SGHVS and CDR2 FQNEAQ come from the germline V gene. The CDR3 DNA reads TGTGCCAGCAGCTCCACCTTGGGTTGGCAGGGGACAAATGAAAAACTGTTTTTT. It codes for CASSSTLGWQGTNEKLFF.

The gene calls are TRBV7-3 and TRBJ2-3; 8 bases align to TRBD2. The junction had 8 bases not matched to a gene; V was cut back by 5 bases and J by 4 bases. In germline, CDR1 is SGHTA, CDR2 FQGTGA. This CDR3 region has 15 residues. In DNA form, the CDR3 reads TGTGCCAGCAGCCCCTCTGGACTAGCAGCAGATACGCAGTATTTT. It translates to CASSPSGLAADTQYF.

This clone was picked up one time. V and J are TRBV29-1 and TRBJ1-2; 11 bases are shared with TRBD1. The CDR3 has 14 residues. The germline gives CDR1 SQVTM, CDR2 ANQGSEA. V was pared by 6 bases and J by 7 bases, with 10 bases of the junction left unmatched. The DNA of the CDR3 is TGCAGCGTGGCACCGGGACAGGGGGACGGTGGCTACACCTTC. Its protein is CSVAPGQGDGGYTF.

The chain employs TRBV10-3 and TRBJ1-1; D gene ambiguous. The germline V gene has CDR1 ENHRY and CDR2 SYGVKD. The V gene lost 6 bases and the J gene lost 0 bases, with 14 bases spanning the gap. This CDR3 is built from 15 residues. The CDR3 spells CAIRPWAVMNTEAFF. The DNA for the CDR3 is TGTGCCATCAGGCCCTGGGCCGTTATGAACACTGAAGCTTTCTTT.

The rearrangement links TRBV5-1 to TRBJ1-2; D is unclear. This CDR3 region has 14 residues. CDR1 is SGHRS and CDR2 is YFSETQ in the germline V gene. Trimming removed 6 bases at V and 12 bases at J, with 24 bases between. The DNA of the CDR3 is TGCGCCAGCACCCTTGGTGGCAGTTTTTCCAACAACACCTTC. Residues: CASTLGGSFSNNTF.

J is TRBJ1-5 and V is TRBV6-2 or TRBV6-3; possibly TRBD1 for D (5 bases). Trimming took off 2 bases at V and 7 bases at J, with 12 bases between the two ends. The CDR3 totals 14 residues. The germline V gene encodes CDR1 MNHEY and CDR2 SVGEGT. DNA of the CDR3: TGTGCCAGCAGTTACGAATCCCAGGGACAGCCCCAGCATTTT. Protein: CASSYESQGQPQHF.

V is TRBV2 and J is TRBJ2-7, with 9 bases that match TRBD1. This CDR3 comprises 15 residues. CDR1 is SNHLY, CDR2 FYNNEI, per germline. After removal of 5 bases from V and 4 bases from J, the junction contained 9 bases not matched to a gene. In nucleotides, the CDR3 is TGTGCCAGCAGTCGGGCCGGGACAGGGAAGTACGAGCAGTACTTC. Residues: CASSRAGTGKYEQYF. Complete variable domain (other parts from reference TRBV2 and TRBJ2-7): EPEVTQTPSHQVTQMGQEVILRCVPISNHLYFYWYRQILGQKVEFLVSFYNNEISEKSEIFDDQFSVERPDGSNFTLKIRSTKLEDSAMYFCASSRAGTGKYEQYFGPGTRLTVT.

CDR3 sequence reads: CASSLSAISGNTIYF. The CDR3 DNA reads TGTGCCAGCAGCCTCAGCGCTATCTCTGGAAACACCATATATTTT. The rearrangement links TRBV7-6 to TRBJ1-3, with unresolved D. Germline V gene data show CDR1 as SGHVS and CDR2 as FNYEAQ. Trimming cost V 5 bases and J 0 bases, with 11 bases left between them. The CDR3 consists of 15 residues.

V gene TRBV2 combines with J gene TRBJ1-4; D is undetermined. Deletions cut 8 bases from V and 8 bases from J, with 12 bases between. This CDR3 is 12 amino acids long. Germline V gives CDR1 SNHLY, CDR2 FYNNEI. CDR3 region: CASGESREKLFF. The DNA for the CDR3 is TGTGCCAGCGGGGAGTCTAGGGAAAAACTGTTTTTT. Supplemented by reference TRBV2 and TRBJ1-4, the full variable domain reads EPEVTQTPSHQVTQMGQEVILRCVPISNHLYFYWYRQILGQKVEFLVSFYNNEISEKSEIFDDQFSVERPDGSNFTLKIRSTKLEDSAMYFCASGESREKLFFGSGTQLSVL.

The rearrangement joins TRBV5-4 to TRBJ1-1; D is uncertain. With 4 bases removed from V and 1 base from J, the gap between germline ends came to 11 bases. The germline CDR1 and CDR2 sequences are SGHNT and YYREEE (reference sequence). There are 14 residues in the CDR3. CDR3 in DNA: TGTGCCAGCAGCAGCTTCCTCGGGAACACTGAAGCTTTCTTT. The encoded protein is CASSSFLGNTEAFF. Combining the CDR3 with reference TRBV5-4 and TRBJ1-1 gives the whole variable domain ETGVTQSPTHLIKTRGQQVTLRCSSQSGHNTVSWYQQALGQGPQFIFQYYREEENGRGNFPPRFSGLQFPNYSSELNVNALELDDSALYLCASSSFLGNTEAFFGQGTRLTVV.

The gene calls are TRBV5-4 and TRBJ1-1; 7 positions match TRBD1. The CDR3 has 14 residues. V lost 6 bases to trimming and J lost 1 base; unmatched junction nucleotides: 6. Germline V gene data show CDR1 as SGHNT and CDR2 as YYREEE (reference sequence). This CDR3 is CASTPDRWNTEAFF. The CDR3 DNA is TGTGCCAGCACCCCGGACAGGTGGAACACTGAAGCTTTCTTT.

This clone occurred a few times. CDR3 nucleotide sequence: TGTGCCAGCAGCTTAGCCATGAACTATGGCTACACCTTC. Translating gives CASSLAMNYGYTF. The chain recombines TRBV11-1 with TRBJ1-2; D gene ambiguous. Deletions cut 0 bases from V and 2 bases from J, with 4 bases between. The CDR3 is 13 amino acids. Germline CDR1 reads SGHAT; CDR2 reads FQDESV (reference sequence). The full variable domain, in which reference TRBV11-1 and TRBJ1-2 provide the parts outside the CDR3, is EAEVAQSPRYKITEKSQAVAFWCDPISGHATLYWYRQILGQGPELLVQFQDESVVDDSQLPKDRFSAERLKGVDSTLKIQPAELGDSAMYLCASSLAMNYGYTFGSGTRLTVV.

This rearrangement joins TRBV19 to TRBJ2-3, with 7 bases aligning to TRBD1. The CDR3 runs 15 residues. V gave up 6 bases and J gave up 1 base; unmatched junction bases: 7. Germline V lookup: CDR1 LNHDA, CDR2 SQIVND (reference sequence). The CDR3 protein is CASRTTGARTDTQYF. CDR3 nucleotide sequence: TGTGCCAGTAGAACTACAGGGGCCCGCACAGATACGCAGTATTTT.

This chain joins TRBV9 and TRBJ1-4, with D tentatively TRBD1 (5 bases). The CDR3 is made up of 15 amino acids. Germline CDR1 is SGDLS and CDR2 is YYNGEE. Trimming pared 3 bases from V and 5 bases from J, leaving 14 bases between. The CDR3 DNA follows: TGTGCCAGCAGCGGGTCAGGGTCTTCGAATGAAAAACTGTTTTTT. This translates into CASSGSGSSNEKLFF. Using reference TRBV9 and TRBJ1-4 for the parts outside the CDR3, the full variable domain is DSGVTQTPKHLITATGQRVTLRCSPRSGDLSVYWYQQSLDQGLQFLIQYYNGEERAKGNILERFSAQQFPDLHSELNLSSLELGDSALYFCASSGSGSSNEKLFFGSGTQLSVL.

The table lists this clone with many counts. The chain joins TRBV6-2 or TRBV6-3 to TRBJ1-5, with D unclear. There are 17 residues in the CDR3. Trimming cost V 2 bases and J 2 bases, with 16 bases left between them. Germline lookup yields CDR1 MNHEY and CDR2 SVGEGT. This chain's CDR3 is CASSYQARTTGNQPQHF. The CDR3 bases are TGTGCCAGCAGTTACCAGGCGAGAACCACTGGCAATCAGCCCCAGCATTTT.

The chain joins TRBV18 to TRBJ1-2; 7 nucleotides match TRBD1. Unmatched junction bases numbered 5, after V lost 0 bases and J lost 1 base. Germline V gene data show CDR1 as KGHSH and CDR2 as LQKENI. CDR3 length: 16 residues. DNA for the CDR3: TGTGCCAGCTCACCACCTTCGTCAGGGGGTAACTATGGCTACACCTTC. The encoded protein is CASSPPSSGGNYGYTF.